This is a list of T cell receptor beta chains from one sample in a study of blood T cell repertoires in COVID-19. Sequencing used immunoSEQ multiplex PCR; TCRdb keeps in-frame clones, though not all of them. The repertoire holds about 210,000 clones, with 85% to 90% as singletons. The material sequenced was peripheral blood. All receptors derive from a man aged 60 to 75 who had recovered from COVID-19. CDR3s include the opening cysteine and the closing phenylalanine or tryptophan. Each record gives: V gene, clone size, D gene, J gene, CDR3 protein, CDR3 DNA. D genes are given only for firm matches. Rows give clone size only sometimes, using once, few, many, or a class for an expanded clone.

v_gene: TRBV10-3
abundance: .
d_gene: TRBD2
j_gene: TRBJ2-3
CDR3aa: CAVGEGLSGRTDTQYF
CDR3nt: TGTGCCGTGGGTGAGGGTCTTAGCGGGAGAACAGATACGCAGTATTTT

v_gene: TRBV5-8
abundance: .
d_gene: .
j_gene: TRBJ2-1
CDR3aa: CASCLVNEQFF
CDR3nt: TGTGCCAGCTGCCTAGTGAATGAGCAGTTCTTC

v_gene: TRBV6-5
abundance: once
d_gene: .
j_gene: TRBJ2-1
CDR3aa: CASSQGYNEQFF
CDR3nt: TGTGCCAGCAGTCAGGGATACAATGAGCAGTTCTTC

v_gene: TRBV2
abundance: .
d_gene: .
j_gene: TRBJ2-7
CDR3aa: CASKEPSSYEQYF
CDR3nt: TGTGCCAGCAAGGAGCCCAGCTCCTACGAGCAGTACTTC

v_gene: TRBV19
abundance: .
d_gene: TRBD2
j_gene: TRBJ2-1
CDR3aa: CASSIERGGYNEQFF
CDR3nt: TGTGCCAGTAGTATTGAGCGGGGGGGTTACAATGAGCAGTTCTTC

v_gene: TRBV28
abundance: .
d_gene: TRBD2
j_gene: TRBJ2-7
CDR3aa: CATCLRASGSYEQYF
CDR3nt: TGTGCCACCTGTTTGAGGGCTAGCGGATCCTACGAGCAGTACTTC

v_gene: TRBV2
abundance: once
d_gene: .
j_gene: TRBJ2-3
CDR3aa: CASSEASTDTQYF
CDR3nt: TGTGCCAGCAGTGAAGCATCGACAGATACGCAGTATTTT

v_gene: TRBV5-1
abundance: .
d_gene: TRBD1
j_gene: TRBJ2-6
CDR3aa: CASSLQGTANSGANVLTF
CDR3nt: TGCGCCAGCAGCTTGCAAGGGACAGCCAACTCTGGGGCCAACGTCCTGACTTTC

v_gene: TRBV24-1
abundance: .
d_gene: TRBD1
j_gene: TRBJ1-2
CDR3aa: CATSDSDRVGGYTF
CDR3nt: TGTGCCACCAGTGACTCGGACAGGGTAGGTGGCTACACCTTC

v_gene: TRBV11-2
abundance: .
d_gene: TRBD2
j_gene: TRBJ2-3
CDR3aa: CASSSRASGGATDTQYF
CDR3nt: TGTGCCAGCAGCTCAAGGGCTAGCGGGGGGGCCACAGATACGCAGTATTTT

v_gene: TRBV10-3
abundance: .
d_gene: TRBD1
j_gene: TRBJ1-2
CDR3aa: CAISRTGGDYGYTF
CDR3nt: TGTGCCATCAGTAGGACAGGAGGGGACTATGGCTACACCTTC

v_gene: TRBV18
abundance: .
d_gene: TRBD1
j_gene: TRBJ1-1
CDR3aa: CASSEGQGNAFF
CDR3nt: TGTGCCAGCTCAGAGGGACAGGGGAATGCTTTCTTT

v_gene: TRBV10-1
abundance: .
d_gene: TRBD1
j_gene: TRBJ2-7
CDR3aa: CASSETGGSYEQYF
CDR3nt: TGCGCCAGCAGTGAGACAGGGGGATCCTACGAGCAGTACTTC

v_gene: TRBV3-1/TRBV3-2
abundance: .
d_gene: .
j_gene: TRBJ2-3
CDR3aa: CASSQDLRERGAGSTDTQYF
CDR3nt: TGTGCCAGCAGCCAAGATCTTCGAGAACGGGGGGCTGGTAGCACAGATACGCAGTATTTT

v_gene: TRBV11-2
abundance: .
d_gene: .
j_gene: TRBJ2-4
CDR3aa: CASSLRGPGVAKNIQYF
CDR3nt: TGTGCCAGCAGCTTGCGTGGTCCAGGGGTGGCCAAAAACATTCAGTACTTC

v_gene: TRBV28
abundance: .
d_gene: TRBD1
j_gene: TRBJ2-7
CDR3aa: CASSSGRDRVGYEQYF
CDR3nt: TGTGCCTCTTCGTCGGGACGGGACAGGGTAGGTTACGAGCAGTACTTC

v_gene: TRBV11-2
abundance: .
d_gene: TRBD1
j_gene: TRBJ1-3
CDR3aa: CASSLDRTGKSQGNTIYF
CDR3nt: TGTGCCAGCAGCTTAGATCGGACAGGGAAAAGCCAGGGAAACACCATATATTTT

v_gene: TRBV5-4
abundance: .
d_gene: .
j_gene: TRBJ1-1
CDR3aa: CASSLVGGMNTEAFF
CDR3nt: TGTGCCAGCAGCTTGGTTGGGGGGATGAACACTGAAGCTTTCTTT

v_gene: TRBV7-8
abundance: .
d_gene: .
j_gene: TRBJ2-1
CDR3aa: CASSSAGNEQFF
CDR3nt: TGTGCCAGCAGCTCGGCGGGGAATGAGCAGTTCTTC

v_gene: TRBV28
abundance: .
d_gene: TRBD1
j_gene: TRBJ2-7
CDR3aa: CASSNRDRGNEQYF
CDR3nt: TGTGCCAGCAGTAACCGGGACAGGGGGAACGAGCAGTACTTC

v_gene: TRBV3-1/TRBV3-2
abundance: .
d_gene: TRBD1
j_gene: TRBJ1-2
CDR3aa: CASSQYRGLYGYTF
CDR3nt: TGTGCCAGCAGCCAATACAGGGGGCTCTATGGCTACACCTTC

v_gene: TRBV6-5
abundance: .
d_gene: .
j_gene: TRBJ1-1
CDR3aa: CASSYGDRDF
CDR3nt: TGTGCCAGCAGTTACGGCGACAGAGATTTT

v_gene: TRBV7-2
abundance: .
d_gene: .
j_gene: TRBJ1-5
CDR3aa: CASSLAGPGRRPQHF
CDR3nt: TGTGCCAGCAGCTTAGCGGGTCCAGGGCGTAGACCCCAGCATTTT

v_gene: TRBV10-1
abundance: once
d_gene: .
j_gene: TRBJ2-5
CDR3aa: CASSERLQETQYF
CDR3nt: TGCGCCAGCAGTGAGAGACTTCAAGAGACCCAGTACTTC

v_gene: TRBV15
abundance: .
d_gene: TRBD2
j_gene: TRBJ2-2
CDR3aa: CATSREPSGSTTGELFF
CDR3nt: TGTGCCACCAGCAGAGAGCCTAGCGGGAGTACCACCGGGGAGCTGTTTTTT

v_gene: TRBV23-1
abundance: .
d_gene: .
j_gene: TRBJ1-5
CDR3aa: CASSQHEQYSNQPQHF
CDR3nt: TGCGCCAGCAGTCAGCATGAACAGTATAGCAATCAGCCCCAGCATTTT

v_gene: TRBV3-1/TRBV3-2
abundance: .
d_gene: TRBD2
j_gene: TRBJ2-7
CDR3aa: CASTSATSGRTYEQYF
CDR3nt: TGTGCCAGCACCTCGGCGACTAGCGGGAGAACCTACGAGCAGTACTTC

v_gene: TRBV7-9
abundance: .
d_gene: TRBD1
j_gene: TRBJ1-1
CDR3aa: CASSSIQGIEAFF
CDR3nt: TGTGCCAGCAGCTCGATACAGGGGATTGAAGCTTTCTTT

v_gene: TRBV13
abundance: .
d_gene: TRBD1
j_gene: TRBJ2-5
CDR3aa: CASSLYSGQGAFGTQYF
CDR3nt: TGTGCCAGCAGCTTATACTCGGGACAGGGGGCCTTCGGGACCCAGTACTTC

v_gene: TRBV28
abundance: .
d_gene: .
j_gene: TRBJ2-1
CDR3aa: CASSWSRGKSYNEQFF
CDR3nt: TGTGCCAGCAGTTGGAGCAGGGGAAAATCCTACAATGAGCAGTTCTTC

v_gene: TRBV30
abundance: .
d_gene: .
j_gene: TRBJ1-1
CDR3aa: CAFQSQMNTEAFF
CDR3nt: TGTGCCTTCCAATCCCAGATGAACACTGAAGCTTTCTTT

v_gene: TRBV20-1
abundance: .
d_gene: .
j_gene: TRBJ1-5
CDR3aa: CSARVREAQHF
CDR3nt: TGCAGTGCTAGAGTCCGGGAGGCCCAGCATTTT

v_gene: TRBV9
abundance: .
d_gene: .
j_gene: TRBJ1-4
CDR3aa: CASSVEAGRGEKLFF
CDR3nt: TGTGCCAGCAGCGTAGAGGCAGGGAGGGGAGAAAAACTGTTTTTT

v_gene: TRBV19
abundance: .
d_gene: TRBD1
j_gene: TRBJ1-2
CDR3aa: CASSAGTGGSYGYTF
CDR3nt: TGTGCCAGTAGTGCCGGGACAGGGGGCTCATATGGCTACACCTTC

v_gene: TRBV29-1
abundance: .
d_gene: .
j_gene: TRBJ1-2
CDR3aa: CSAWGGAYGYTF
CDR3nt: TGCAGCGCTTGGGGGGGGGCCTATGGCTACACCTTC

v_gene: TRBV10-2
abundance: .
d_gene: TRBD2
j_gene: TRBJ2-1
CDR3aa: CASSLAGGNEQFF
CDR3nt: TGCGCCAGCAGTCTAGCGGGGGGCAATGAGCAGTTCTTC

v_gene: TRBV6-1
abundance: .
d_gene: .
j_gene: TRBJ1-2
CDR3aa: CASSVGRRGANYGYTF
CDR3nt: TGTGCCAGCAGTGTGGGGAGGCGCGGAGCTAACTATGGCTACACCTTC

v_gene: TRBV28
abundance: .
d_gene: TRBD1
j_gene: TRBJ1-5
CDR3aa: CASSSRTGVNQPQHF
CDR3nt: TGTGCCAGCAGTTCACGGACAGGGGTAAATCAGCCCCAGCATTTT

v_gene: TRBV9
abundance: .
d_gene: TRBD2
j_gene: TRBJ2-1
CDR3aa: CASSEPGLAGRNEQFF
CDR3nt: TGTGCCAGCAGCGAACCGGGACTAGCGGGAAGGAATGAGCAGTTCTTC

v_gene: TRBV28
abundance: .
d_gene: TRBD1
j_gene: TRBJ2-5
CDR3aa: CASSLGWDSPRSETQYF
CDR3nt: TGTGCCAGCAGTTTAGGATGGGACAGCCCGAGATCGGAGACCCAGTACTTC

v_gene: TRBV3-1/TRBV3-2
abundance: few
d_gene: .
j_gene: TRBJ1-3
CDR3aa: CASSQQGLENTIYF
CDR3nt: TGTGCCAGCAGCCAACAGGGGTTGGAAAACACCATATATTTT

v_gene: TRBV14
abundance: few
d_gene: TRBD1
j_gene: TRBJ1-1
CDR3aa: CASSHRGTVNTEAFF
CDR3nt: TGTGCCAGCAGCCACCGAGGGACAGTTAACACTGAAGCTTTCTTT

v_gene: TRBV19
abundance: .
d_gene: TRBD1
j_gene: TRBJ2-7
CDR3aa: CARTRPGQGTYEQYF
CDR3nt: TGTGCCAGGACCCGACCGGGACAGGGGACCTACGAGCAGTACTTC

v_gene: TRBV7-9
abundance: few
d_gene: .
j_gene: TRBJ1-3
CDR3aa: CASSPRRVSGNTIYF
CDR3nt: TGTGCCAGCAGCCCTAGACGGGTCTCGGGAAACACCATATATTTT

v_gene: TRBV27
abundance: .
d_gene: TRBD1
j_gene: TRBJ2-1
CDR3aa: CASSPTGGNSYNEQFF
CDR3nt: TGTGCCAGCAGTCCCACAGGGGGTAACTCCTACAATGAGCAGTTCTTC

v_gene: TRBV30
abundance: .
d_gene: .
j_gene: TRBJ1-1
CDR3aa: CAWTLSRQGPGFTEAFF
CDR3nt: TGTGCCTGGACTTTAAGCCGGCAGGGGCCGGGGTTCACTGAAGCTTTCTTT

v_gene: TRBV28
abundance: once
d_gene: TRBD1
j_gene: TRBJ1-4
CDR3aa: CASSPGGREKLFF
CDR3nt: TGTGCCAGCAGCCCAGGGGGCCGTGAAAAACTGTTTTTT

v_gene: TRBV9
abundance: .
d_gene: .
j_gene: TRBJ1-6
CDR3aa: CASSAGLEGSPLHF
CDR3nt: TGTGCCAGCAGCGCGGGACTGGAGGGTTCACCCCTCCACTTT

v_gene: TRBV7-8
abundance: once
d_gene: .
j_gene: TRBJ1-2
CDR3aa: CASSAQGVGYTF
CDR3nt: TGTGCCAGCAGCGCTCAGGGTGTGGGCTACACCTTC

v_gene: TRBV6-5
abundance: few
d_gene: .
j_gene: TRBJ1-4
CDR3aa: CASSPDRPTNEKLFF
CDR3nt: TGTGCCAGCAGTCCCGACAGGCCAACTAATGAAAAACTGTTTTTT

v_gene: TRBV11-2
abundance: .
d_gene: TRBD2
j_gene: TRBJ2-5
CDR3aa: CASSLDRAGGRETQYF
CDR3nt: TGTGCCAGCAGCTTAGACCGAGCGGGGGGGCGAGAGACCCAGTACTTC